This T cell receptor (beta chain) was documented in a study of T cell responses to AZD1222 COVID-19 vaccine. Germline V gene data show CDR1 as SGHRS and CDR2 as YFSETQ. Trimming stripped 4 bases from V and 3 bases from J, with 20 bases between. CDR3 length equals 16 residues. Clones were sequenced by immunoSEQ multiplex PCR, and TCRdb holds only the in-frame ones, with some missing. In the table there are 85,000 to 130,000 clones, 85% to 90% of which are singletons. This rearrangement joins TRBV5-1 to TRBJ2-7, with D maybe TRBD2 (7 bases). This receptor was identified in an adult in good health. Here the sequenced sample was peripheral blood, taken on day 0 of AZD1222 vaccination. In DNA form, the CDR3 reads TGCGCCAGCAGCAGGGGACATATATCGGGAGGCTACGAGCAGTACTTC. Translation: CASSRGHISGGYEQYF.